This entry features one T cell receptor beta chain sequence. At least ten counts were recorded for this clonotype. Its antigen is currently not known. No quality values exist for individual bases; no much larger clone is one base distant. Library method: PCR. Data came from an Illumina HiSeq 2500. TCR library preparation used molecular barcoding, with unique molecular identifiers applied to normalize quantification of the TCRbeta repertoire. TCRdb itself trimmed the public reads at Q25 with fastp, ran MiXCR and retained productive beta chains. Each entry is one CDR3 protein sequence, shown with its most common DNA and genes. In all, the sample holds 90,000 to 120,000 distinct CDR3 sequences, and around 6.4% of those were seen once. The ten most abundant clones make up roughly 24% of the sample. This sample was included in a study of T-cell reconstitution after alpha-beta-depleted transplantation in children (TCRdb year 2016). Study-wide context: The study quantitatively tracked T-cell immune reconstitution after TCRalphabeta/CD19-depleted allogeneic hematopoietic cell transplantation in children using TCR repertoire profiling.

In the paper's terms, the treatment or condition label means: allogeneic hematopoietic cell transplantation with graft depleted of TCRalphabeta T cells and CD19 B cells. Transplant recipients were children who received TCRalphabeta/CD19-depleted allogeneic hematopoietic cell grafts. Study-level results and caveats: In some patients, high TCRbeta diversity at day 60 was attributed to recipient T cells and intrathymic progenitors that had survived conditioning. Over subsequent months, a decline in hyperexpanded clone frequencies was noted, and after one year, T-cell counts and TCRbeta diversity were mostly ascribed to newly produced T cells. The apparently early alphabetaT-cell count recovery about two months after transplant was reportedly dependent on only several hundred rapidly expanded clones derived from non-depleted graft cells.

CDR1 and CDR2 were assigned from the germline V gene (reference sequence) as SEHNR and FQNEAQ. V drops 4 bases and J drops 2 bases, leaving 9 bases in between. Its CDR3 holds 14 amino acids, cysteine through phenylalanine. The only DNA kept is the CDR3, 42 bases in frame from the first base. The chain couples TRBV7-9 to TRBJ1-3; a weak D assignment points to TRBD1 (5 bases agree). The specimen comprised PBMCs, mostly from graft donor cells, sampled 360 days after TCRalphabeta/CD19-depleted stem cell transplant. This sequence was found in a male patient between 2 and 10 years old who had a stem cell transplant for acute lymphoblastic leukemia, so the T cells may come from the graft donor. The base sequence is TGTGCCAGCAGCTCCATAGGGGCTGGAAACACCATATATTTT. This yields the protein CASSSIGAGNTIYF. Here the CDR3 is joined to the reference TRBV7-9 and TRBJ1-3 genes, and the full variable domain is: DTGVSQNPRHKITKRGQNVTFRCDPISEHNRLYWYRQTLGQGPEFLTYFQNEAQLEKSRLLSDRFSAERPKGSFSTLEIQRTEQGDSAMYLCASSSIGAGNTIYFGEGSWLTVV.